This T cell receptor beta chain comes out of a study of cytomegalovirus exposure and HLA in healthy donors. Study-level results: A few of the chains that were CMV-associated were confirmed in vitro to be specific for CMV antigens. Using the classifier, cytomegalovirus status was reportedly diagnosed with high specificity and sensitivity.

The donors were members of the 120-subject validation cohort (separate from the roughly 660-subject first cohort). Libraries were prepared by immunoSEQ multiplex PCR; TCRdb keeps only in-frame clonotypes and omits some of them. The repertoire has about 280,000 clones, around 89% of them found once; the top ten carry roughly 1%. The germline V gene encodes CDR1 MDHEN and CDR2 SYDVKM. J lost 4 bases, V lost 3 bases, and 10 bases had no gene match. The CDR3 has 17 residues. As for this clone: Its target is unknown.

V usage is TRBV28 and J usage is TRBJ2-3; 10 bases agree with TRBD1. The TCR was taken from a woman under 30 in good health and CMV-seronegative. Sequencing was carried out using PBMCs. The chain's CDR3 is CASSLGWGQGRSDTQYF. The CDR3 DNA is TGTGCCAGCAGTTTGGGCTGGGGACAGGGGAGATCAGATACGCAGTATTTT.